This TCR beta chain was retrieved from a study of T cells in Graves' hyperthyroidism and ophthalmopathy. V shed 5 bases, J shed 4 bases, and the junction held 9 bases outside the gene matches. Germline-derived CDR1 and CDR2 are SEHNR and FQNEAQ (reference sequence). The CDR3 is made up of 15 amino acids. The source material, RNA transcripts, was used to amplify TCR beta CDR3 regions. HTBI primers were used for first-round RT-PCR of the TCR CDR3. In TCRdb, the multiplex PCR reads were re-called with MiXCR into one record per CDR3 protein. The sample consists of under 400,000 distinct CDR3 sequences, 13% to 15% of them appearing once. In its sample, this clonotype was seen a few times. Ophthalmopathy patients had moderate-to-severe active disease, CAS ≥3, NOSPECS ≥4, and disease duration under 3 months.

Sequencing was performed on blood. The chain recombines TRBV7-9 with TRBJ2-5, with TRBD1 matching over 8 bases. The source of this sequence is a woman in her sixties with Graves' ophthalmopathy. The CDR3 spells CASSPTGVRGETQYF. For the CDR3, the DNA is TGTGCCAGCAGCCCGACAGGGGTACGTGGAGAGACCCAGTACTTC. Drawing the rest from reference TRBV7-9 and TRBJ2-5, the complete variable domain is DTGVSQNPRHKITKRGQNVTFRCDPISEHNRLYWYRQTLGQGPEFLTYFQNEAQLEKSRLLSDRFSAERPKGSFSTLEIQRTEQGDSAMYLCASSPTGVRGETQYFGPGTRLLVL.